The rows below give T cell receptor beta chains drawn from one sample of a study of cytomegalovirus exposure and HLA in healthy donors. The protocol was immunoSEQ multiplex PCR, while the TCRdb copy is restricted to in-frame clones and leaves out a portion. The sample has fewer than 250,000 clones; about 87% are singletons. Sample: PBMCs. The receptors stem from a woman younger than 30 in good health and CMV-seronegative. CDR3s include the opening cysteine and the closing phenylalanine or tryptophan. A D gene is named only where the DNA matches it firmly. Clone sizes are given selectively: once, few, many, or a class where the clone is expanded.

>TRBV18|NA|TRBD2|17|TRBJ2-1
TGTGCCAGCTCACCACCCCGGACTAGCGGGTACTACAATGAGCAGTTCTTC
CASSPPRTSGYYNEQFF
>TRBV7-9|NA|NA|15|TRBJ1-4
TGTGCCAGCAGCTTCCCAGGGTTTGCTAATGAAAAACTGTTTTTT
CASSFPGFANEKLFF
>TRBV11-3|NA|NA|15|TRBJ2-2
TGTGCCAGCAGCTTAGATCGGGGAGAGGTCGGGGAGCTGTTTTTT
CASSLDRGEVGELFF
>TRBV4-3|NA|NA|16|TRBJ1-2
TGCGCCAGCAGCCAAGAGATCCAGGGGATATACTATGGCTATACCTTC
CASSQEIQGIYYGYTF
>TRBV29-1|NA|NA|17|TRBJ1-2
TGCAGCGTTCGATCCACTTTTACAGGGTCCGGAGGCTATGGCTACACCTTC
CSVRSTFTGSGGYGYTF
>TRBV7-9|NA|TRBD1|15|TRBJ1-2
TGTGCCAGCAGCTTAGCCCGCAACAGGGGTGGCGGCTACACCTTC
CASSLARNRGGGYTF
>TRBV6-5|NA|TRBD2|15|TRBJ2-7
TGTGCCAGCAGTTACTCCAGCGGGGGCACCTACGAGCAGTACTTC
CASSYSSGGTYEQYF
>TRBV10-3|few|NA|18|TRBJ1-1
TGTGCCATCAGTGAGTCACCAGGGAACCTTCAAATGAACACTGAAGCTTTCTTT
CAISESPGNLQMNTEAFF
>TRBV11-2|NA|NA|12|TRBJ2-7
TGTGCCAGCAGTTCCACTAGAGTCGAGCAGTACTTC
CASSSTRVEQYF
>TRBV19|NA|NA|17|TRBJ1-5
TGTGCCAGTAGTAGCCCGGGACAAGGAATCAGCAATCAGCCCCAGCATTTT
CASSSPGQGISNQPQHF
>TRBV6-1|NA|NA|14|TRBJ1-6
TGTGCCAGCAGTGAACTGGGGCCCAATTCACCCCTCCACTTT
CASSELGPNSPLHF
>TRBV11-2|NA|NA|14|TRBJ2-2
TGTGCCAGCAGCTTTTTGGGGGGAGCCGGGGAGCTGTTTTTT
CASSFLGGAGELFF
>TRBV4-3|once|NA|15|TRBJ1-1
TGCGCCAGCAGCCGAGATTCAGGGATGAACACTGAAGCTTTCTTT
CASSRDSGMNTEAFF
>TRBV5-4|NA|NA|14|TRBJ1-6
TGTGCCACCTCCCCGACACAGGCCAATTCACCCCTCCACTTT
CATSPTQANSPLHF
>TRBV2|NA|TRBD1|16|TRBJ1-1
TGTGCCAACAGGATAGGGACAGAGGAACCGAACACTGAAGCTTTCTTT
CANRIGTEEPNTEAFF
>TRBV10-3|NA|NA|14|TRBJ1-1
TGTGCCATCAGTGACCCCCTCCAGGACACTGAAGCTTTCTTT
CAISDPLQDTEAFF
>TRBV10-3|NA|NA|17|TRBJ1-1
TGTGCCATCAGTGAGTCTCTCCGGACAGTCCTTTCTATTGAAGCTTTCTTT
CAISESLRTVLSIEAFF
>TRBV11-3|NA|NA|15|TRBJ2-7
TGTGCCAGCAGCTTACGTCTCAGGGGAATCTACGAGCAGTACTTC
CASSLRLRGIYEQYF
>TRBV11-3|NA|NA|14|TRBJ2-1
TGTGCCAGCAGCTTAGATAGTTTATACAATGAGCAGTTCTTC
CASSLDSLYNEQFF
>TRBV28|NA|TRBD1|15|TRBJ2-3
TGTGCCAGCAGACCACTGGGGACAGGTGGAGATACGCAGTATTTT
CASRPLGTGGDTQYF
>TRBV25-1|NA|NA|14|TRBJ1-3
TGTGCCAGCACCGAGGCAGGGTCTGGAAACACCATATATTTT
CASTEAGSGNTIYF
>TRBV6-4|NA|NA|16|TRBJ2-3
TGTGCCAGCAGTGCCTCCGAGGGGACTAGCACAGATACGCAGTATTTT
CASSASEGTSTDTQYF
>TRBV11-2|NA|TRBD1|17|TRBJ2-2
TGTGCCAGCAGCCACCGGGGACAGGGGGGGAACACCGGGGAGCTGTTTTTT
CASSHRGQGGNTGELFF
>TRBV5-5|once|NA|13|TRBJ2-5
TGTGCCAGCAGTGGTACAGACCAAGAGACCCAGTACTTC
CASSGTDQETQYF
>TRBV7-2|NA|NA|15|TRBJ1-4
TGTGCCAGCAGCTTAGTCGATCCAGAGCAGGGAAAACTGTTTTTT
CASSLVDPEQGKLFF
>TRBV6-1|few|NA|14|TRBJ1-3
TGTGCCAGCAGTGAACATCTAGCTGGAAACACCATATATTTT
CASSEHLAGNTIYF
>TRBV10-1|NA|NA|17|TRBJ2-2
TGCGCCAGCAGTGAGTCACGAGGGAGGCTGAACACCGGGGAGCTGTTTTTT
CASSESRGRLNTGELFF
>TRBV6-5|NA|TRBD1|14|TRBJ1-2
TGTGCCAGCAGTACTCAGGGGGCAGATTATGGCTACACCTTC
CASSTQGADYGYTF
>TRBV19|NA|NA|15|TRBJ2-3
TGTGCCAGTAGCCAACCGGGTCGTAGCACAGATACGCAGTATTTT
CASSQPGRSTDTQYF
>TRBV7-9|NA|NA|12|TRBJ2-3
TGTGCCAGCAGTCCGAGCTGGGATACGCAGTATTTT
CASSPSWDTQYF
>TRBV28|NA|NA|13|TRBJ1-5
TGTGCCAGCAGTTTGGTCACGGGGAGGCCCCAGCATTTT
CASSLVTGRPQHF
>TRBV30|NA|TRBD2|15|TRBJ2-3
TGTGCCTGGAGTAGGACTAGCGGGAGCGCAGATACGCAGTATTTT
CAWSRTSGSADTQYF
>TRBV7-7|NA|NA|13|TRBJ2-1
TGTGCTAGCAGCACCTCAGCAGCGGCCGAGCAGTTCTTC
CASSTSAAAEQFF
>TRBV12-5|NA|TRBD2|16|TRBJ2-1
TGTGCTAGTGGTTTAGGGCGGGGGGGCCTCTGGGATGAGCAGTTCTTC
CASGLGRGGLWDEQFF
>TRBV28|NA|TRBD1|14|TRBJ2-7
TGTGCCAGCGGCCTACAGGGGGTCGCCTACGAGCAGTACTTC
CASGLQGVAYEQYF
>TRBV5-1|few|NA|17|TRBJ1-2
TGCGCCAGCAGCTTAAACCCTACAGGAGTTCCTAACTATGGCTACACCTTC
CASSLNPTGVPNYGYTF
>TRBV4-1|NA|NA|14|TRBJ2-2
TGCGCCAGCAGCCGACTACCGAACACCGGGGAGCTGTTTTTT
CASSRLPNTGELFF
>TRBV11-1|NA|TRBD2|18|TRBJ2-1
TGTGCCAGCAGCTGGAGTAGCGGGGGGGCCGTAACCTACAATGAGCAGTTCTTC
CASSWSSGGAVTYNEQFF
>TRBV11-2|NA|NA|14|TRBJ2-2
TGTGCCAGCAGCTACAGACAGACCACCGGGGAGCTGTTTTTT
CASSYRQTTGELFF
>TRBV7-2|NA|TRBD2|14|TRBJ2-7
TGTGCCAGCAGCCCGACTAGCGGAAACTACGAGCAGTACTTC
CASSPTSGNYEQYF
>TRBV2|NA|NA|14|TRBJ2-7
TGTGCCAGCAGTCCTTCGGGACATCCCTACGAGCAGTACTTC
CASSPSGHPYEQYF
>TRBV6-5|once|NA|13|TRBJ2-7
TGTGCCAGCAGCCGTTCAGGGAACTACGAGCAGTACTTC
CASSRSGNYEQYF
>TRBV4-3|NA|TRBD2|16|TRBJ2-5
TGCGCCAGCAGCCAAGAATCAGCGGGAGGGCGGGAGACCCAGTACTTC
CASSQESAGGRETQYF
>TRBV2|NA|TRBD1|14|TRBJ2-7
TGTGCCAGCAGTTTGGACAGGGGGCCCTACGAGCAGTACTTC
CASSLDRGPYEQYF
>TRBV19|once|NA|14|TRBJ2-3
TGTGCCAGTAAGGGGAAGTGGGCCACAGATACGCAGTATTTT
CASKGKWATDTQYF
>TRBV28|NA|TRBD1|16|TRBJ1-1
TGTGCCAGCAGTCCTCTGACAGGGGTAACGCGCACTGAAGCTTTCTTT
CASSPLTGVTRTEAFF
>TRBV6-1|NA|NA|14|TRBJ1-4
TGTGCCAGCAGTGTTGTAGGGGAAGTGAAAAAACTGTTTTTT
CASSVVGEVKKLFF